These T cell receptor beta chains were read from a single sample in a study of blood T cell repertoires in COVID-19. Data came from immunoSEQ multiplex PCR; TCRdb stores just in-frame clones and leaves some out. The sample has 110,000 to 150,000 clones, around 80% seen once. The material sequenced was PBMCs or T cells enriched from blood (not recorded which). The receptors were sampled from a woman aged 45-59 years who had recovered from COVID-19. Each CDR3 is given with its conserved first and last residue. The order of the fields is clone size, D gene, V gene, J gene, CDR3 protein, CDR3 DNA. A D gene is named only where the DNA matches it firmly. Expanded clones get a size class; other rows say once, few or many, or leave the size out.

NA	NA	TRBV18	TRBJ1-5	CASSPQGEINQPQHF	TGTGCCAGCTCACCACAGGGAGAGATCAATCAGCCCCAGCATTTT
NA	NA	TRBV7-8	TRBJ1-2	CASSSGGSRTNYGYTF	TGTGCCAGCAGCAGCGGAGGCTCCCGCACGAACTATGGCTACACCTTC
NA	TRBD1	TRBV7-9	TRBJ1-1	CASSLGNRGNTEAFF	TGTGCCAGCAGCTTAGGAAACAGGGGTAACACTGAAGCTTTCTTT
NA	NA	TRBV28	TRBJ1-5	CASSFEQGYQPQHF	TGTGCCAGCAGTTTTGAACAGGGATATCAGCCCCAGCATTTT
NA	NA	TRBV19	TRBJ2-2	CASSIRGSTGELFF	TGTGCCAGTAGTATTAGGGGGTCCACCGGGGAGCTGTTTTTT
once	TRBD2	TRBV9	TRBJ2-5	CASSPPSGLAGETQYF	TGTGCCAGCAGCCCACCCTCAGGACTAGCGGGGGAGACCCAGTACTTC
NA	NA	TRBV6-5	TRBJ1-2	CATVDPGTPYGYTF	TGTGCCACCGTAGATCCGGGAACCCCGTATGGCTACACCTTC
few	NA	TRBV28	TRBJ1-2	CASSSRQYTF	TGTGCCAGCAGCTCGAGACAGTACACCTTC
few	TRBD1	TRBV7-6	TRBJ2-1	CASSPGQGSYNEQFF	TGTGCCAGCAGCCCGGGACAGGGATCCTACAATGAGCAGTTCTTC
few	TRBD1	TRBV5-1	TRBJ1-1	CASSTGQGWGTEAFF	TGCGCCAGCAGCACCGGACAGGGCTGGGGCACTGAAGCTTTCTTT
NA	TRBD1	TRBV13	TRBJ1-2	CASSLDRGAGYTF	TGTGCCAGCAGCCTCGACAGGGGGGCTGGCTACACCTTC
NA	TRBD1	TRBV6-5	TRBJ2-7	CASSRDSYEQYF	TGTGCCAGCAGCCGGGACAGCTACGAGCAGTACTTC
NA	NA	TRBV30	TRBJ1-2	CAWLYSRSTENYGYTF	TGTGCCTGGTTATACAGTCGATCGACAGAAAACTATGGCTACACCTTC
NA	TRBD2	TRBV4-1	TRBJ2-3	CASRPGMRGGSSTDTQYF	TGCGCCAGCAGACCGGGGATGCGGGGGGGTTCTAGCACAGATACGCAGTATTTT
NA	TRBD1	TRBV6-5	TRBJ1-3	CASNNRGSGNTIYF	TGTGCCAGCAATAACAGGGGCTCTGGAAACACCATATATTTT
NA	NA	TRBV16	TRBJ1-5	CASSYSANQPQHF	TGTGCCAGCAGCTACTCAGCGAATCAGCCCCAGCATTTT
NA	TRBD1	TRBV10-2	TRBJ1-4	CASSPDRVWEKLFF	TGCGCCAGCAGCCCAGACAGGGTCTGGGAAAAACTGTTTTTT
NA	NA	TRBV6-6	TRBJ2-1	CASRRLTQGDEQFF	TGTGCCAGCAGGAGGCTCACCCAGGGCGATGAGCAGTTCTTC
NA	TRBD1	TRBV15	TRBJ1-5	CATSRGQGAGQPQHF	TGTGCCACCAGCAGAGGTCAGGGGGCTGGTCAGCCCCAGCATTTT
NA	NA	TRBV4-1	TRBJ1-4	CASSSPTGANEKLFF	TGCGCCAGCAGCTCCCCGACGGGGGCTAATGAAAAACTGTTTTTT
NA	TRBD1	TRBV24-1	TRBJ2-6	CATSDPRTGSSGANVLTF	TGTGCCACCAGTGATCCTAGGACAGGGAGCTCTGGGGCCAACGTCCTGACTTTC
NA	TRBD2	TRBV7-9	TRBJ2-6	CASSSGGPGANVLTF	TGTGCCAGCAGCTCGGGGGGTCCTGGGGCCAACGTCCTGACTTTC
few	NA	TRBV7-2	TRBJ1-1	CASSLTAALEAFF	TGTGCCAGCAGCTTAACAGCAGCTCTTGAAGCTTTCTTT
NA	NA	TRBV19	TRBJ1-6	CASKRGGQENSPLHF	TGTGCCAGTAAGAGGGGGGGGCAAGAAAATTCACCCCTCCACTTT
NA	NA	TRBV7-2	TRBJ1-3	CASSPLGRGDTIYF	TGTGCCAGCAGCCCCCTGGGCAGGGGAGACACCATATATTTT
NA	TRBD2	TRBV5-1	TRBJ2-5	CASSVGAGKETQYF	TGCGCCAGCAGCGTGGGAGCGGGGAAAGAGACCCAGTACTTC
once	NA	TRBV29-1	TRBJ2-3	CSVGGGAQDTQYF	TGCAGCGTTGGTGGGGGGGCCCAAGATACGCAGTATTTT
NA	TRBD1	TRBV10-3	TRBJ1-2	CAISEPGTGGDDGYTF	TGTGCCATCAGTGAGCCCGGGACAGGGGGCGACGATGGCTACACCTTC
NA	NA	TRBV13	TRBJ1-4	CASSRRDRDLHEKLFF	TGTGCCAGCAGCCGACGGGACCGGGACTTACATGAAAAACTGTTTTTT
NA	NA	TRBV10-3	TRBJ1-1	CAITGDVSTEAFF	TGTGCCATCACAGGGGATGTTAGCACTGAAGCTTTCTTT
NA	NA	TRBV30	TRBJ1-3	CAWSIYLSCLLSGTIYF	TGTGCCTGGAGTATATACCTAAGTTGCCTGCTCTCTGGCACCATATATTTT
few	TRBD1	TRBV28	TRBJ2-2	CASRWTGDTGELFF	TGTGCCAGCAGATGGACAGGGGACACCGGGGAGCTGTTTTTT
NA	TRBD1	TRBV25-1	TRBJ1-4	CASSDRGIQGDEKLFF	TGTGCCAGCAGTGACCGGGGTATTCAGGGGGATGAAAAACTGTTTTTT
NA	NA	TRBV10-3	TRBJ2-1	CAISEATGFVNEQFF	TGTGCCATCAGTGAGGCAACAGGGTTCGTCAATGAGCAGTTCTTC
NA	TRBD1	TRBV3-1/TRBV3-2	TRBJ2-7	CASSQEGQSYEQYF	TGTGCCAGCAGCCAAGAGGGACAGTCCTACGAGCAGTACTTC
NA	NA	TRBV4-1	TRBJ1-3	CASSQGRGDTIYF	TGCGCCAGCAGCCAAGGACGGGGAGACACCATATATTTT